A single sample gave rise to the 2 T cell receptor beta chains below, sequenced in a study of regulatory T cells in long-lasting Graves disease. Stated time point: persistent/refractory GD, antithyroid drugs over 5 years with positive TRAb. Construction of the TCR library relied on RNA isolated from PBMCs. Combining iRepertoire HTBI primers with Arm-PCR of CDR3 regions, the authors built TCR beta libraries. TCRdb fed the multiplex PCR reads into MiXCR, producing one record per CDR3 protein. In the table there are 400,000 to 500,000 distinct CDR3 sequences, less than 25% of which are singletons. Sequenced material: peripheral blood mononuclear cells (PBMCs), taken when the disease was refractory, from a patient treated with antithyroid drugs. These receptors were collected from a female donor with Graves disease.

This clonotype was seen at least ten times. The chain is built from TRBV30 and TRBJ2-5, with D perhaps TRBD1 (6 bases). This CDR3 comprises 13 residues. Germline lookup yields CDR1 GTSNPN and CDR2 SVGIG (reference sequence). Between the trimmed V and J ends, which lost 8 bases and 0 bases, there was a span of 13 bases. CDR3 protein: CARRGRNQETQYF. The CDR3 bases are TGTGCCCGCAGGGGCAGGAACCAAGAGACCCAGTACTTC.

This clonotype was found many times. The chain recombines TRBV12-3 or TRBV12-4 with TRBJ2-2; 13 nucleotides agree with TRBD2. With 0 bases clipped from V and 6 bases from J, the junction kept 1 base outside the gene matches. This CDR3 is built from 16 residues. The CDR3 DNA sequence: TGTGCCAGCAGTTTAGCAGGACTAGCGGGAGCCGGGGAGCTGTTTTTT. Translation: CASSLAGLAGAGELFF.